These 5 T cell receptor beta chains share one sample of origin, sequenced in a study of T-cell reconstitution after alpha-beta-depleted transplantation in children. This sample's TCRbeta library carried unique molecular identifier barcodes. TCRdb analysed the PCR reads with MiXCR anew, one entry per CDR3 protein. The data show under 20,000 distinct CDR3 sequences, under 15% seen once. Material: PBMCs, mostly from graft donor cells, obtained 60 days after TCRalphabeta/CD19-depleted stem cell transplant. All receptors derive from a female patient under 10 years old who had a stem cell transplant for congenital amegakaryocytic thrombocytopenia, so the T cells may come from the graft donor.

This clonotype was observed at least ten times. This chain uses TRBV20-1 with TRBJ2-1, with 8 bases that match TRBD2. CDR3 size: 14 residues. Germline CDR1 and CDR2: DFQATT and SNEGSKA (reference sequence). V shed 4 bases, J shed 6 bases, and the junction held 8 bases outside the gene matches. CDR3 residues: CSAIVAGTVNEQFF. The CDR3 DNA follows: TGCAGTGCTATAGTAGCGGGGACGGTCAATGAGCAGTTCTTC.

Only a few counts were recorded for this clonotype. The chain combines TRBV13 with TRBJ2-7; 9 nucleotides agree with TRBD2. The germline CDR1 and CDR2 sequences are PRHDT and FYEKMQ (reference sequence). With 5 bases clipped from V and 6 bases from J, the junction kept 11 bases outside the gene matches. There are 15 residues in the CDR3. The CDR3 nucleotides read TGTGCCAGCAGCGTAAATTTAGCGGGAGTTTCCGAGCAGTACTTC. Encoded protein: CASSVNLAGVSEQYF.

The chain has TRBV12-3 or TRBV12-4 and TRBJ2-3; 7 nucleotides agree with TRBD1. The CDR3 is 15 amino acids. The junction had 6 bases not matched to a gene; V was cut back by 5 bases and J by 1 base. The CDR3 spells CASSLDRARTDTQYF. The CDR3 DNA reads TGTGCCAGCAGTCTCGACAGGGCCCGCACAGATACGCAGTATTTT.

This clonotype was counted many times. This chain uses TRBV10-2 with TRBJ2-5; D not resolved. The CDR3 runs 13 residues. Germline loops: CDR1 WSHSY, CDR2 SAAADI. V lost 0 bases and J lost 5, with 7 bases in between. The CDR3 sequence: CASSESIWETQYF. CDR3 nucleotides: TGCGCCAGCAGTGAGTCGATTTGGGAGACCCAGTACTTC.

This clonotype has at least ten counts. The V and J genes are TRBV10-3 and TRBJ2-5; tentative D call: TRBD2 (6 bases). Per the germline V gene, CDR1 is ENHRY and CDR2 is SYGVKD. This CDR3 is built from 12 residues. V was pared by 8 bases and J by 4 bases, with 11 bases between. Here the CDR3 reads CAISQAGETQYF. For the CDR3, the DNA is TGTGCCATCTCACAAGCGGGAGAGACCCAGTACTTC.